These 20 T cell receptor beta chains were sequenced from one sample in a study of glioma-infiltrating T cells after dendritic cell vaccination. Produced via immunoSEQ multiplex PCR; TCRdb's table is partial and in-frame only. The sample includes over 55,000 clones, roughly 79% of them seen just once. Sequencing used blood, obtained before dendritic cell vaccination. These receptors were taken from a human donor with glioblastoma.

This chain links TRBV5-6 with TRBJ1-2; no reliable D call. V lost 2 bases to trimming and J lost 2 bases, with 10 bases between them. Germline-derived CDR1 and CDR2 are SGHDT and YYEEEE. This CDR3 has 14 residues. The DNA for the CDR3 is TGTGCCAGCAGCTTAAATCAGATCAACTATGGCTACACCTTC. The encoded protein is CASSLNQINYGYTF.

The chain is built from TRBV18 and TRBJ2-5, with no clear D. From germline, CDR1 is KGHSH and CDR2 LQKENI. V was shortened by 3 bases and J by 2 bases, with 10 bases between the two germline ends. The CDR3 extends over 14 amino acids. CDR3 region: CASSPGTAQETQYF. DNA for the CDR3: TGTGCCAGCTCACCTGGAACAGCTCAAGAGACCCAGTACTTC.

V and J are TRBV10-3 and TRBJ1-1; unclear D gene. The V end lost 4 bases, the J end lost 1 base, and 13 bases lay between the germline ends. The V gene's germline CDR1 is ENHRY and CDR2 SYGVKD. This CDR3 comprises 15 residues. For the CDR3, the DNA is TGTGCCATCAGTGGGGTCCTAGGAGGGAACACTGAAGCTTTCTTT. Amino acid sequence: CAISGVLGGNTEAFF.

The chain links TRBV2 to TRBJ2-2; 10 bases match TRBD1. The ends lost 5 bases at V and 5 bases at J; junction bases unmatched: 8. CDR1 and CDR2 from the germline V gene are SNHLY and FYNNEI. CDR3 length: 16 residues. DNA for the CDR3: TGTGCCAGCAGTACACCCCGGACAGGGGGAACCGGGGAGCTGTTTTTT. This translates into CASSTPRTGGTGELFF.

This clone was observed a handful of times. V is TRBV18 and J is TRBJ1-2, with 7 positions matching TRBD1. V was clipped by 0 bases and J by 5 bases; unmatched bases: 9. This CDR3 spans 16 amino acids. CDR1 is KGHSH, CDR2 LQKENI, per germline. In DNA, the CDR3 is TGTGCCAGCTCACCACCGAGTAAGGGGGCGGAGTATGGCTACACCTTC. It specifies CASSPPSKGAEYGYTF.

This rearrangement joins TRBV5-1 to TRBJ1-4; 9 positions agree with TRBD1. Germline CDR1 SGHRS, CDR2 YFSETQ. Trimming cost V 3 bases and J 1 base; bases outside gene matches: 7. The length of the CDR3 is 17 residues. DNA for the CDR3: TGCGCCAGCAGCTCCCGACAGGGGGAGGTAACTAATGAAAAACTGTTTTTT. It codes for CASSSRQGEVTNEKLFF.

This clone was seen just once. The chain employs TRBV6-5 and TRBJ1-2; the D is unclear. Trimming shortened V by 5 bases and J by 7 bases, and 11 bases separated the two germline ends. The CDR3 contains 12 residues. Germline V gene lookup returns CDR1 MNHEY and CDR2 SVGAGI. CDR3 nucleotides: TGTGCCAGCAGTGAAGCGCGATTTGGCTACACCTTC. The encoded protein is CASSEARFGYTF.

This chain uses TRBV4-3 with TRBJ1-4, with 7 bases that match TRBD1. CDR3 length: 14 residues. CDR1 and CDR2 from the germline V gene are LGHNA and YSLEER. J lost 11 bases, V lost 6 bases, and 12 bases had no gene match. The CDR3 here is CASSPDRVVKKLFF. Here the CDR3 DNA reads TGCGCCAGCAGTCCAGACAGGGTCGTGAAGAAACTGTTTTTT.

This rearrangement joins TRBV5-6 to TRBJ2-7; tentative D call: TRBD1 (6 bases). Germline CDR1 and CDR2: SGHDT and YYEEEE. Trimming removed 4 bases at V and 6 bases at J, with 8 bases between. This CDR3 has 11 residues. As DNA, the CDR3 is TGTGCCAGCAGCCCAGGGGTCGAGCAGTACTTC. It codes for CASSPGVEQYF.

V and J are TRBV6-1 and TRBJ2-7; TRBD2 agrees at 10 bases. This CDR3 is 15 amino acids long. Germline trimming cut 2 bases from V and 4 bases from J; bases unmatched to any gene: 5. Germline-derived CDR1 and CDR2 are MNHNS and SASEGT. The CDR3: CASSETAGGAYEQYF. CDR3 nucleotides: TGTGCCAGCAGTGAAACAGCGGGGGGGGCATACGAGCAGTACTTC.

V is TRBV29-1 and J is TRBJ1-3; D gene unclear. Trimming cost V 8 bases and J 7 bases, with 12 bases left between them. Germline V gene sequence: CDR1 SQVTM, CDR2 ANQGSEA. The CDR3 contains 11 residues. The CDR3: CSFSAGNTIYF. For the CDR3, the DNA is TGCAGCTTTTCCGCGGGGAACACCATATATTTT.

This rearrangement joins TRBV7-2 to TRBJ1-1; D gene unclear. Trimming took 1 base from V and 1 from J, leaving 7 bases between them. The CDR3 covers 14 residues. CDR1 SGHTA and CDR2 FQGNSA come from the germline V gene. CDR3 in DNA: TGTGCCAGCAGCTTAGGGGCGGGGAACACTGAAGCTTTCTTT. Translated, it gives CASSLGAGNTEAFF.

The chain has TRBV2 and TRBJ2-1; 8 bases fit TRBD2. The CDR3 runs to 16 residues. The germline gives CDR1 SNHLY, CDR2 FYNNEI. With V trimmed by 1 base and J by 2 bases, 4 bases remained unmatched. The CDR3 DNA follows: TGTGCCAGCAGTGAAGAAAGCGGGGGAGCCTACAATGAGCAGTTCTTC. Amino acid sequence: CASSEESGGAYNEQFF.

A few counts support this clone. This sequence joins TRBV19 and TRBJ1-5; 8 bases align to TRBD1. Germline CDR1 reads LNHDA; CDR2 reads SQIVND (reference sequence). With V trimmed by 5 bases and J by 7 bases, 7 bases remained unmatched. This CDR3 region has 14 residues. The CDR3 here is CASSADRVSQPQHF. DNA of the CDR3: TGTGCCAGTAGTGCGGACAGGGTCTCCCAGCCCCAGCATTTT.

The chain links TRBV27 to TRBJ1-1; D is perhaps TRBD1 (5 bases). This CDR3 is built from 14 residues. Germline V lookup: CDR1 MNHEY, CDR2 SMNVEV (reference sequence). V lost 5 bases to trimming and J lost 7 bases, with 17 bases between them. The CDR3 here is CASSTNRDSGEAFF. The DNA of the CDR3 is TGTGCCAGCAGTACGAACCGGGACTCGGGTGAAGCTTTCTTT.

The rearrangement joins TRBV5-1 to TRBJ1-1; 9 nucleotides line up with TRBD1. V lost 2 bases to trimming and J lost 1 base; unmatched junction nucleotides: 6. Looked up from germline, CDR1 is SGHRS and CDR2 is YFSETQ. The CDR3 has 16 amino acids. The CDR3 protein is CASSFTGGSKNTEAFF. In DNA, the CDR3 is TGCGCCAGCAGCTTTACAGGGGGCAGTAAGAACACTGAAGCTTTCTTT.

CDR3 nucleotides: TGTGCCAGCAGTGAACTAGCGGGGAACACCGGGGAGCTGTTTTTT. Amino acid sequence: CASSELAGNTGELFF. The chain combines TRBV6-1 with TRBJ2-2, with TRBD2 matching over 8 bases. With 2 bases clipped from V and 1 base from J, the junction kept 0 bases outside the gene matches. Per the germline V gene, CDR1 is MNHNS and CDR2 is SASEGT. The CDR3 totals 15 residues.

The rearrangement joins TRBV6-6 to TRBJ2-2; a weak D match, TRBD1 (6 bases). CDR1 is MNHNY, CDR2 SVGAGI, per germline (reference sequence). The CDR3 is 16 residues long. V was clipped by 5 bases and J by 0 bases, with 13 bases between them. The CDR3 loop is CASSQGTTANTGELFF. The CDR3 nucleotides read TGTGCCAGCAGTCAGGGGACAACCGCGAACACCGGGGAGCTGTTTTTT.

This chain connects TRBV19 to TRBJ1-2, with 9 bases fitting TRBD1. The length of the CDR3 is 16 residues. V was clipped by 7 bases and J by 3 bases; unmatched bases: 12. Germline V lookup: CDR1 LNHDA, CDR2 SQIVND (reference sequence). The CDR3 reads CASMQGQGPPHYGYTF. In nucleotides, the CDR3 is TGTGCCAGTATGCAGGGACAGGGTCCCCCTCACTATGGCTACACCTTC.

The chain links TRBV6-6 to TRBJ1-1; 7 bases line up with TRBD1. J gave up 4 bases and V 5 bases, and 1 base lay outside the gene matches. The CDR3 extends over 12 amino acids. Germline values: CDR1 MNHNY, CDR2 SVGAGI (reference sequence). DNA of the CDR3: TGTGCCAGCAGTCGACAGGGCACTGAAGCTTTCTTT. It is translated as CASSRQGTEAFF.